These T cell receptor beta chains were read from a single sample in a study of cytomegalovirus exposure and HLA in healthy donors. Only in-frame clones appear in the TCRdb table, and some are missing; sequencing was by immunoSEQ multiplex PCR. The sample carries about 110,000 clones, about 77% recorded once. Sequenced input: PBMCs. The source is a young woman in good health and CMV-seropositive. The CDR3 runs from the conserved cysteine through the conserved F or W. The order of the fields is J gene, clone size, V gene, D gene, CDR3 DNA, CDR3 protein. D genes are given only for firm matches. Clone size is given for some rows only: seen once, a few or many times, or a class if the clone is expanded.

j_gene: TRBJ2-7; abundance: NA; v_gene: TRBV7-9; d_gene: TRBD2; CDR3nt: TGTGCCAGCAGCCTCACTAGCGGGAGGGGAAACTACGAGCAGTACTTC; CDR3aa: CASSLTSGRGNYEQYF
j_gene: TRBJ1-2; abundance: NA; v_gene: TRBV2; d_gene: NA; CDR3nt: TGTGCCACCAAACCGACAGGAAACTATGGCTACACCTTC; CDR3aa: CATKPTGNYGYTF
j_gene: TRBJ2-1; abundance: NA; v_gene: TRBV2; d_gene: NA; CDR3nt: TGTGCCAGCAGTGGACTATATGAGCAGTTCTTC; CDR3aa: CASSGLYEQFF
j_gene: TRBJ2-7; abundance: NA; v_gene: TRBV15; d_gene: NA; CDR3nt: TGTGCCACCAGCATACGGGGGCTCGACAGGGCGCCCTACGAGCAGTACTTC; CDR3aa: CATSIRGLDRAPYEQYF
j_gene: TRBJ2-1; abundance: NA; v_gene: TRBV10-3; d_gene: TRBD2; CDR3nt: TGTGCCATCAGTGAAACGACTAGCGGGAGGAGTGGTGAGCAGTTCTTC; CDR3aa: CAISETTSGRSGEQFF
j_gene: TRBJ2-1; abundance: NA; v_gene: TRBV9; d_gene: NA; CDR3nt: TGTGCCAGCAGCGTAGAAATATGGGACTCGGGGAGCAATGAGCAGTTCTTC; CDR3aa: CASSVEIWDSGSNEQFF
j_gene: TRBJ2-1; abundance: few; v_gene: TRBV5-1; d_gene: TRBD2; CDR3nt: TGCGCCAGCAGCTTGGGCGGGGGGCCTTACAATGAGCAGTTCTTC; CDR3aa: CASSLGGGPYNEQFF
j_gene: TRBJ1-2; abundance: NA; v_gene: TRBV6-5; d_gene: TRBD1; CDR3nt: TGTGCCAGCAGCGCAGGGACAGGGGGAGTTCGTGGCTACACCTTC; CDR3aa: CASSAGTGGVRGYTF
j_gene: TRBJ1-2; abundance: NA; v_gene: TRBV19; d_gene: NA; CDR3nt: TGTGCCAGTGGAACAGGGCTTGGCTACACCTTC; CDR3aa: CASGTGLGYTF
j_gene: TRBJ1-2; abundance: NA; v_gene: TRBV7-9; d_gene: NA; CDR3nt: TGTGCCAGCAGCCGGGGTGGACAGCTATATGGCTACACCTTC; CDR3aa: CASSRGGQLYGYTF
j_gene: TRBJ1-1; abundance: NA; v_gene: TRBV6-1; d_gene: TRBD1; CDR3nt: TGTGCCAGCAGTGCCGGGACAGGGGGAGGGAACACTGAAGCTTTCTTT; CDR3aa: CASSAGTGGGNTEAFF
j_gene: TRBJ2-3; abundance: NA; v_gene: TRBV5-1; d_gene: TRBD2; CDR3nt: TGCGCCAGCAGCTTATACCTAGCGGGAGGCCAGGGAGATACGCAGTATTTT; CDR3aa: CASSLYLAGGQGDTQYF
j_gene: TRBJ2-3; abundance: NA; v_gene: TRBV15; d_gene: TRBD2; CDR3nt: TGTGCCACCAGCAGCCGACTAGGGACCGGGAGGACAGATACGCAGTATTTT; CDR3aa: CATSSRLGTGRTDTQYF
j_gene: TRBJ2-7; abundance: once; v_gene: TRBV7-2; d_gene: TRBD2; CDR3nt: TGTGCCAGCAGCTTAGTAAGCGGGGGGACCTACGAGCAGTACTTC; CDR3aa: CASSLVSGGTYEQYF
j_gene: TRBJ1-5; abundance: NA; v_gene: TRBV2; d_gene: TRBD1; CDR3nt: TGTGCCAGCAGTTCGGGACAGGGGGTAAGAAGCAATCAGCCCCAGCATTTT; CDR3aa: CASSSGQGVRSNQPQHF
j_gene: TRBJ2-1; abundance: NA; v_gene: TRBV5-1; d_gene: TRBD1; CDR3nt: TGCGCCAGCAGCTTTGGACAGGTGCTAACCTACAATGAGCAGTTCTTC; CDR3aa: CASSFGQVLTYNEQFF
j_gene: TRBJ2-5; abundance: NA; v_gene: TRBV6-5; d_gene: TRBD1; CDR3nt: TGTGCCAGCAGTTACCAGAGCACAGGGGGCCAAGAGACCCAGTACTTC; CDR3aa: CASSYQSTGGQETQYF
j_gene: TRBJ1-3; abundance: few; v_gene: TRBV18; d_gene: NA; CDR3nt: TGTGCCAGCTCACCAAACCAGAACTCTGGAAACACCATATATTTT; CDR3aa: CASSPNQNSGNTIYF
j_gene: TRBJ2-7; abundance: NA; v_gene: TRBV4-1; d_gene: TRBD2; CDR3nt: TGCGCCAGCAGCCAGCTAGCGGGAACCTACGAGCAGTACTTC; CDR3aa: CASSQLAGTYEQYF
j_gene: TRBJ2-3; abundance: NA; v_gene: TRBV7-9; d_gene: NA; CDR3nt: TGTGCCAGCAGCTTAACTGGCAGGGACAATACAGATACGCAGTATTTT; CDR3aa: CASSLTGRDNTDTQYF
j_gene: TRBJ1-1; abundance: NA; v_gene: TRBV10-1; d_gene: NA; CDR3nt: TGCGCCAGCAGTCTTGGACGGGGTATATCCGAAGCTTTCTTT; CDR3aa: CASSLGRGISEAFF
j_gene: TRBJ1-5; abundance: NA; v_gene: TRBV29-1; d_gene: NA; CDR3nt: TGCAGCGTTTCCGATCAGAATCAGCCCCAGCATTTT; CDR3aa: CSVSDQNQPQHF
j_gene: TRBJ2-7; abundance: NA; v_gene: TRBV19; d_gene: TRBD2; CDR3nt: TGTGCCAGTAGGGCGGGCGGGAGGGAGGAGCAGTACTTC; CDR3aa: CASRAGGREEQYF
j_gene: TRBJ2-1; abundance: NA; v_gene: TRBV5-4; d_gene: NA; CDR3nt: TGTGCCAGCAGCCTCCAGGGCTCCTACAATGAGCAGTTCTTC; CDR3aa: CASSLQGSYNEQFF
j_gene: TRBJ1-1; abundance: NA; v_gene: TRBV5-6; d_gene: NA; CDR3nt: TGTGCCAGCAGCCTGAGTTTGAACACTGAAGCTTTCTTT; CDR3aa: CASSLSLNTEAFF
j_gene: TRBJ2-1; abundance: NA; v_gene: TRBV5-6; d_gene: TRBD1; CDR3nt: TGTGCCAGCAGTTCCGACAGGGGCCGATATGATGAGCAGTTCTTC; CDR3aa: CASSSDRGRYDEQFF
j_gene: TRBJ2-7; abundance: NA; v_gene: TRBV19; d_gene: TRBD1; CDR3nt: TGTGCCAGTAGTAAAAGGACAGGGTCCACCTACGAGCAGTACTTC; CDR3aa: CASSKRTGSTYEQYF
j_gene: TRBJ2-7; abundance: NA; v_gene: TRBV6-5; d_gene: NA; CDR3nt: TGTGCCAGCAGTCGGGGACTTGAGCAGTACTTC; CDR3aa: CASSRGLEQYF
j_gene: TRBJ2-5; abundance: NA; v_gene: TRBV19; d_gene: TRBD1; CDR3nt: TGTGCCAGTAGTGGACAGGGCCAAGAGACCCAGTACTTC; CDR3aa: CASSGQGQETQYF
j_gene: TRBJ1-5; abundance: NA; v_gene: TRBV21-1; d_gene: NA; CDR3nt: TGTGCCAGCAGCAAAGGGGGGGAAGGTAATCAGCCCCAGCATTTT; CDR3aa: CASSKGGEGNQPQHF
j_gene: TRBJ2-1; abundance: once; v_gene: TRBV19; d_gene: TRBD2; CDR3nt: TGTGCCAGTAGCCCCCTAGCGGGAGACTACAATGAGCAGTTCTTC; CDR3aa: CASSPLAGDYNEQFF
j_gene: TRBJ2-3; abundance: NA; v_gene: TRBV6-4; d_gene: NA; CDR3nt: TGTGCCAGCAGTGTGACAGGAACTAGCACAGATACGCAGTATTTT; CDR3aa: CASSVTGTSTDTQYF
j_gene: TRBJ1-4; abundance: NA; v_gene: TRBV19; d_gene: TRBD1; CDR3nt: TGTGCCAGCCTTAGGGGGCGTGCGGGTAATGAAAAACTGTTTTTT; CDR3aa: CASLRGRAGNEKLFF
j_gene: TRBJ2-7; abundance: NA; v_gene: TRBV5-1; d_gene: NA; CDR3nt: TGCGCCAGCAGCTACCCGCAGGGTGACGAGCAGTACTTC; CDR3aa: CASSYPQGDEQYF
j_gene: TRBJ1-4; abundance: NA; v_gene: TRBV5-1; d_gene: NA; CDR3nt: TGCGCCAGCAGCTTGGCCCTAGCGGGAGCAACTAATGAAAAACTGTTTTTT; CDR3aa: CASSLALAGATNEKLFF
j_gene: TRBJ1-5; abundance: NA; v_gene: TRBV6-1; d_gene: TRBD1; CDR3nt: TGTGCCAGCAGTGAAAGGCTCTTGCTCCGGGACAGCAGTCAGCCCCAGCATTTT; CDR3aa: CASSERLLLRDSSQPQHF
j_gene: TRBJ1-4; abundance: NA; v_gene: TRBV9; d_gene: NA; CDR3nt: TGTGCCAGGAGGATCGATGAAAAACTGTTTTTT; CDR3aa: CARRIDEKLFF
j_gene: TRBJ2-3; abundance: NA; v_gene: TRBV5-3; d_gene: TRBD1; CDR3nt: TGTGCCAGAAGCTTGGCTCACAGGGGCGCTGAAGATACGCAGTATTTT; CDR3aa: CARSLAHRGAEDTQYF
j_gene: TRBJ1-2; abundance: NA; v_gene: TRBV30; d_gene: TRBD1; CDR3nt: TGTGCCTGGGGAGACAGGGTTGGCTACACCTTC; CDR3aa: CAWGDRVGYTF
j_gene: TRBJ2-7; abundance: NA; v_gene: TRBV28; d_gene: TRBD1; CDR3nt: TGTGCCAGCAGTCCACCCGGGACAGGGTACTACGAGCAGTACTTC; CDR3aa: CASSPPGTGYYEQYF
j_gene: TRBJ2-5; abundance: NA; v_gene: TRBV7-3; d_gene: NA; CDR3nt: TGTGCCAGCAGGAAAGGGGGAGAAGAGACCCAGTACTTC; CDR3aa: CASRKGGEETQYF
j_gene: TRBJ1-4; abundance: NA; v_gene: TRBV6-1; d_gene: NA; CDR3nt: TGTGCCAGCAGTTTCCAGGGAACAACTAATGAAAAACTGTTTTTT; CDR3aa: CASSFQGTTNEKLFF
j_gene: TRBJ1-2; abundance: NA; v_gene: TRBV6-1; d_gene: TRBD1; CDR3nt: TGTGCCAGCAGTGAAGTGTTGGGACAGCGAAACTATGGCTACACCTTC; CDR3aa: CASSEVLGQRNYGYTF
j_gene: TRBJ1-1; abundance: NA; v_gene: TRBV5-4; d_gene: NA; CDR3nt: TGTGCCAGCAGCTTGCTGGGAGATGAAGCTTTCTTT; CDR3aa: CASSLLGDEAFF
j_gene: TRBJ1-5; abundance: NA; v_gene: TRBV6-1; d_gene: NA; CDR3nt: TGTGCCAGCAGTCCGGGTATAGGTCAGCCCCAGCATTTT; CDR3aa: CASSPGIGQPQHF
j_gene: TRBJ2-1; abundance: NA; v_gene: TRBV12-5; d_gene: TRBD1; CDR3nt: TGTGCTAGTGGTTCCGGACAGGGTTCCTACAATGAGCAGTTCTTC; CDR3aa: CASGSGQGSYNEQFF
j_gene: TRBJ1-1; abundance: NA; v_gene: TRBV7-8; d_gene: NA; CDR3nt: TGTGCCAGCAGCTTACTTAGAACCCCAATGACAGGTACAGAACCGAACACTGAAGCTTTCTTT; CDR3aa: CASSLLRTPMTGTEPNTEAFF
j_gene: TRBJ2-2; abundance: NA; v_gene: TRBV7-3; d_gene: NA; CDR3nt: TGTGCCAGCAGCGCCGGGCTACAGGGAGACACCGGGGAGCTGTTTTTT; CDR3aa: CASSAGLQGDTGELFF
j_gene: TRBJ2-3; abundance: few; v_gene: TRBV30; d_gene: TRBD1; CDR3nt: TGTGCCCAGACAGGGCTGACAGATACGCAGTATTTT; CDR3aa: CAQTGLTDTQYF
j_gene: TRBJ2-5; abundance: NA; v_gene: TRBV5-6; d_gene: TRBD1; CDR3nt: TGTGCCAGCGGGACAGGGATGGAGACCCAGTACTTC; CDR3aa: CASGTGMETQYF
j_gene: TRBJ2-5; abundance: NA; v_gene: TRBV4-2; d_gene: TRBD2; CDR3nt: TGTGCCAGCAGCCAAGGGGTCGCGGGAGGCCAGACCCAGTACTTC; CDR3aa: CASSQGVAGGQTQYF
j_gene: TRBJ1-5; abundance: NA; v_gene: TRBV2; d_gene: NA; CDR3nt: TGTGCCAGCAGTGATGTCTCCAATCAGCCCCAGCATTTT; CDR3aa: CASSDVSNQPQHF
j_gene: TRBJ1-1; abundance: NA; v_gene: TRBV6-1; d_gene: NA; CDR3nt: TGTGCCAGCAGGATAGGGGATTTGAACACTGAAGCTTTCTTT; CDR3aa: CASRIGDLNTEAFF
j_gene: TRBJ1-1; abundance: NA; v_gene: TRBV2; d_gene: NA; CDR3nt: TGTGCCAGCACCCTAATTTGGGAGACTGAAGCTTTCTTT; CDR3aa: CASTLIWETEAFF
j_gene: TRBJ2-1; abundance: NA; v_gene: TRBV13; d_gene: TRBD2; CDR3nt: TGTGCCAGCAGCTCCCAGCGGGGGCAGTTCTTC; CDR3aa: CASSSQRGQFF